This is a list of T cell receptor beta chains from one sample in a study of T cell responses to AZD1222 COVID-19 vaccine. The data were produced by immunoSEQ multiplex PCR, yet TCRdb's version contains in-frame clones alone and is incomplete. The table records approximately 110,000 clones, approximately 90% of them present only once. This sample comprised peripheral blood, obtained on day 0 of AZD1222 vaccination. These receptors came from an adult in good health. Both conserved end residues are part of each CDR3. Each record gives: V gene, CDR3 length, D gene, J gene, clone size, CDR3 DNA, CDR3 protein. The D gene is left open where the match is weak. Clone size appears in some rows only: once, few, many, or a class for an expanded clone.

v_gene: TRBV29-1
len: 13
d_gene: TRBD2
j_gene: TRBJ2-1
abundance: NA
CDR3nt: TGCAGCGTTGAAGTTCGGGAGGACAATGAGCAGTTCTTC
CDR3aa: CSVEVREDNEQFF

v_gene: TRBV5-4
len: 17
d_gene: NA
j_gene: TRBJ2-3
abundance: NA
CDR3nt: TGTGCCAGCAGCTTAATGATGGGGGGGCCCGGCACAGATACGCAGTATTTT
CDR3aa: CASSLMMGGPGTDTQYF

v_gene: TRBV27
len: 16
d_gene: TRBD1
j_gene: TRBJ2-5
abundance: NA
CDR3nt: TGTGCCAGCAGGGACAGGGCAACTCTTCTTACAGAGACCCAGTACTTC
CDR3aa: CASRDRATLLTETQYF

v_gene: TRBV5-1
len: 16
d_gene: NA
j_gene: TRBJ1-1
abundance: NA
CDR3nt: TGCGCCAGCAGCTTGGGGGGGAACAGGCCCTACACTGAAGCTTTCTTT
CDR3aa: CASSLGGNRPYTEAFF

v_gene: TRBV18
len: 14
d_gene: NA
j_gene: TRBJ1-6
abundance: once
CDR3nt: TGTGCCAGCTCCGGGACGGGATATAATTCACCCCTCCACTTT
CDR3aa: CASSGTGYNSPLHF

v_gene: TRBV3-1/TRBV3-2
len: 15
d_gene: TRBD1
j_gene: TRBJ1-1
abundance: NA
CDR3nt: TGTGCCAGCAGCCAACACAGGGGGGGGTACAGTGAAGCTTTCTTT
CDR3aa: CASSQHRGGYSEAFF

v_gene: TRBV5-6
len: 14
d_gene: NA
j_gene: TRBJ2-4
abundance: NA
CDR3nt: TGTGCCAGCAGCCCCAGCTGGGATAGAAACATTCAGTACTTC
CDR3aa: CASSPSWDRNIQYF

v_gene: TRBV5-4
len: 14
d_gene: TRBD1
j_gene: TRBJ2-5
abundance: NA
CDR3nt: TGTGCCAGCAGCCTTCGACAGGGACAAGAGACCCAGTACTTC
CDR3aa: CASSLRQGQETQYF

v_gene: TRBV7-9
len: 15
d_gene: TRBD1
j_gene: TRBJ1-4
abundance: NA
CDR3nt: TGTGCCAGCAGCTTAGGGGGGACAGGGCGAGAAAAACTGTTTTTT
CDR3aa: CASSLGGTGREKLFF

v_gene: TRBV6-6
len: 17
d_gene: NA
j_gene: TRBJ2-1
abundance: NA
CDR3nt: TGTGCCAGCAGTCCACGGGGGGCTACTAGCTCCTACAATGAGCAGTTCTTC
CDR3aa: CASSPRGATSSYNEQFF

v_gene: TRBV7-6
len: 20
d_gene: TRBD2
j_gene: TRBJ2-2
abundance: NA
CDR3nt: TGTGCCAGCAGCTCAACATCGGTGCTAGCGGGAGCACCTAACACCGGGGAGCTGTTTTTT
CDR3aa: CASSSTSVLAGAPNTGELFF

v_gene: TRBV6-2/TRBV6-3
len: 13
d_gene: NA
j_gene: TRBJ2-7
abundance: NA
CDR3nt: TGTGCCAGCAGTTTAATAGGTTCCTACGAGCAGTACTTC
CDR3aa: CASSLIGSYEQYF

v_gene: TRBV10-3
len: 14
d_gene: NA
j_gene: TRBJ1-2
abundance: NA
CDR3nt: TGTGCCATCAGTGAGTTAACCAATTGGAATGGCTACACCTTC
CDR3aa: CAISELTNWNGYTF